Shown below are 30 T cell receptor beta chains from a single sample sequenced in a study of blood T cell repertoires in COVID-19. Clones were sequenced by immunoSEQ multiplex PCR, and TCRdb holds only the in-frame ones, with some missing. The sample shows approximately 270,000 clones, 70% to 90% of them seen only once. Sample: PBMCs or T cells enriched from blood (not recorded which). The receptor source for this set is a woman in her 30s who had recovered from COVID-19.

The chain is built from TRBV7-9 and TRBJ1-3, with D tentatively TRBD1 (5 bases). CDR3 length equals 12 residues. Trimming left V 3 bases short and J 8 bases short, with 8 bases between. CDR1 is SEHNR, CDR2 FQNEAQ, per germline (reference sequence). CDR3 DNA sequence: TGTGCCAGCAGCTTCCCAGGGTACACCATATATTTT. Protein product: CASSFPGYTIYF.

The chain has TRBV2 and TRBJ1-1; TRBD1 aligns across 7 bases. The germline V gene encodes CDR1 SNHLY and CDR2 FYNNEI. The CDR3 sequence is 13 residues long. J lost 5 bases, V lost 5 bases, and 5 bases had no gene match. CDR3 nucleotide sequence: TGTGCCAGCAGTCCGGGACAGAGGACTGAAGCTTTCTTT. Its protein is CASSPGQRTEAFF.

This chain joins TRBV20-1 and TRBJ1-4, with 7 bases aligning to TRBD1. The germline V gene encodes CDR1 DFQATT and CDR2 SNEGSKA (reference sequence). Trimming at V came to 3 bases and at J to 8 bases, leaving 9 bases not matched to a gene. The CDR3 loop spans 14 amino acids. CDR3 region: CSASTGVVEEKLFF. The CDR3 DNA reads as TGCAGTGCTAGTACAGGGGTGGTTGAGGAAAAACTGTTTTTT.

The V gene is TRBV28, the J gene TRBJ1-1; D perhaps matches TRBD1 (5 bases). The CDR3 is made up of 12 amino acids. Looked up from germline, CDR1 is MDHEN and CDR2 is SYDVKM. The V and J ends lost 10 bases and 2 bases respectively, with 11 bases between them. CDR3 in DNA: TGTGCCACAGGGCCTGAAAACACTGAAGCTTTCTTT. Residues: CATGPENTEAFF. The variable domain in full, completed from reference TRBV28 and TRBJ1-1, reads DVKVTQSSRYLVKRTGEKVFLECVQDMDHENMFWYRQDPGLGLRLIYFSYDVKMKEKGDIPEGYSVSREKKERFSLILESASTNQTSMYLCATGPENTEAFFGQGTRLTVV.

The rearrangement uses TRBV7-9 and TRBJ1-1; the D gene is possibly TRBD1 (5 bases). Germline V gene lookup returns CDR1 SEHNR and CDR2 FQNEAQ (reference sequence). This CDR3 spans 13 amino acids. V lost 3 bases and J lost 1, with 6 bases in between. As DNA, the CDR3 is TGTGCCAGCAGCTTCCAGGGGAACACTGAAGCTTTCTTT. This encodes CASSFQGNTEAFF.

The rearrangement joins TRBV28 to TRBJ1-5; possible D gene TRBD1, 5 bases. CDR3 length: 13 amino acids. Germline CDR1 is MDHEN and CDR2 is SYDVKM. V lost 10 bases and J lost 8, with 18 bases in between. The CDR3 spells CAIVGPKGEPQHF. In DNA, the CDR3 is TGTGCCATCGTCGGACCTAAAGGGGAGCCCCAGCATTTT.

The CDR3 region has the DNA TGCGCCAGCAGCCAAGCAGGACTAGCGGGGGGCTCTGAGCAGTTCTTC. Residues: CASSQAGLAGGSEQFF. V and J are TRBV4-1 and TRBJ2-1; 14 positions match TRBD2. This CDR3 has 16 amino acids. Trimming took 1 base from V and 9 from J; bases not matched to a gene: 5. The germline V gene encodes CDR1 MGHRA and CDR2 YSYEKL.

The V and J genes are TRBV3-1 (or the pseudogene TRBV3-2) and TRBJ2-7, with 7 bases that match TRBD1. The ends lost 0 bases at V and 0 bases at J; junction bases unmatched: 8. This CDR3 has 17 amino acids. From germline, CDR1 is LGHDT and CDR2 YNNKEL (reference sequence). The CDR3 DNA reads as TGTGCCAGCAGCCAAGACTGGACAGGCTTGAGCTCCTACGAGCAGTACTTC. It encodes CASSQDWTGLSSYEQYF.

This clone was detected only once. V and J are TRBV19 and TRBJ2-3; possible D gene TRBD1, 7 bases. V lost 9 bases, J lost 4 bases, and 17 bases lay in between. Germline CDR1 LNHDA, CDR2 SQIVND (reference sequence). This CDR3 has 14 amino acids. DNA for the CDR3: TGTGCCAGCGAGGAGACAGGGAGGCCAGATACGCAGTATTTT. Its protein is CASEETGRPDTQYF.

Here the CDR3 reads CASSPPGGFNTDTQYF. The CDR3 bases are TGTGCCAGCAGCCCGCCCGGCGGCTTCAACACAGATACGCAGTATTTT. The J gene is TRBJ2-3, the V gene TRBV7-9, with D unresolved. V lost 5 bases and J lost 2, with 17 bases in between. This CDR3 contains 16 residues. Per the germline V gene, CDR1 is SEHNR and CDR2 is FQNEAQ (reference sequence).

This chain connects TRBV9 to TRBJ2-5; possibly TRBD2 for D (6 bases). In germline, CDR1 is SGDLS, CDR2 YYNGEE. The CDR3 consists of 13 residues. Trimming cost V 5 bases and J 5 bases, with 13 bases left between them. The CDR3 DNA sequence: TGTGCCAGCAGACCGGGAGATGGGGAGACCCAGTACTTC. It is translated as CASRPGDGETQYF.

The J gene is TRBJ2-7, the V gene TRBV29-1, with TRBD1 identical over 9 bases. CDR3 length equals 13 residues. Looked up from germline, CDR1 is SQVTM and CDR2 is ANQGSEA. Losses at the gene ends were 7 bases for V and 4 bases for J; bases not matched to a gene: 8. Here the CDR3 reads CSGGQGRSYEQYF. CDR3 nucleotide sequence: TGCAGCGGCGGACAGGGGAGATCGTACGAGCAGTACTTC.

The genes are TRBV3-1 (or the pseudogene TRBV3-2) and TRBJ2-7; 9 nucleotides align to TRBD1. This CDR3 spans 14 amino acids. The germline CDR1 and CDR2 sequences are LGHDT and YNNKEL (reference sequence). Germline trimming cut 4 bases from V and 3 bases from J; bases unmatched to any gene: 4. The CDR3, as DNA: TGTGCCAGCAGCCGGACAGGGGTGAACTACGAGCAGTACTTC. It codes for CASSRTGVNYEQYF.

CDR3 loop: CASSLGQGAANEKLFF. In DNA form, the CDR3 reads TGTGCCAGCAGCTTAGGACAGGGAGCAGCTAATGAAAAACTGTTTTTT. The chain is built from TRBV5-4 and TRBJ1-4, with TRBD1 matching over 8 bases. The CDR3 is 16 residues long. Trimming at V came to 2 bases and at J to 3 bases, leaving 6 bases not matched to a gene. Germline V CDR1 and CDR2: SGHNT, YYREEE (reference sequence). Drawing the rest from reference TRBV5-4 and TRBJ1-4, the complete variable domain is ETGVTQSPTHLIKTRGQQVTLRCSSQSGHNTVSWYQQALGQGPQFIFQYYREEENGRGNFPPRFSGLQFPNYSSELNVNALELDDSALYLCASSLGQGAANEKLFFGSGTQLSVL.

V gene TRBV3-1 (or the pseudogene TRBV3-2) combines with J gene TRBJ1-6, with a weak D call TRBD1 (5 bases). CDR1 LGHDT and CDR2 YNNKEL come from the germline V gene (reference sequence). V lost 2 bases to trimming and J lost 4 bases, with 12 bases between them. This CDR3 is 16 amino acids long. The CDR3 DNA follows: TGTGCCAGCAGCCAAATCGCCAGGGATTATAATTCACCCCTCCACTTT. This translates into CASSQIARDYNSPLHF.

This chain links TRBV24-1 with TRBJ1-2; D is possibly TRBD1 (5 bases). Trimming pared 2 bases from V and 8 bases from J, leaving 11 bases between. The CDR3 is 13 amino acids. Germline V gene data show CDR1 as KGHDR and CDR2 as SFDVKD. This CDR3 is CATSDWQGEGYTF. CDR3 DNA: TGTGCCACCAGTGATTGGCAGGGTGAAGGCTACACCTTC.

The V and J genes are TRBV3-1 (or the pseudogene TRBV3-2) and TRBJ1-5; TRBD1 matches 10 bases. The CDR3 consists of 15 residues. V shed 1 base, J shed 5 bases, and the junction held 2 bases outside the gene matches. Germline loops: CDR1 LGHDT, CDR2 YNNKEL (reference sequence). The CDR3 reads CASSQAGTGDQPQHF. In nucleotides, the CDR3 is TGTGCCAGCAGCCAAGCCGGGACAGGGGATCAGCCCCAGCATTTT.

DNA for the CDR3: TGTGCCAGCAGTGACGGGGGGGGCAGCACAGATACGCAGTATTTT. Translated: CASSDGGGSTDTQYF. The chain recombines TRBV6-4 with TRBJ2-3; TRBD2 might be the D (7 bases). The CDR3 spans 15 residues. Germline CDR1 and CDR2: MRHNA and SNTAGT. Trimming removed 2 bases at V and 0 bases at J, with 9 bases between.

The CDR3, as DNA: TGTGCCAGCTCACCGGGACAGTTCGGCTCTGGAAACACCATATATTTT. Its translation is CASSPGQFGSGNTIYF. The chain uses TRBV18 and TRBJ1-3, with 7 bases that match TRBD1. The length of the CDR3 is 16 residues. Trimming took 3 bases from V and 0 from J; bases not matched to a gene: 5. CDR1 is KGHSH, CDR2 LQKENI, per germline.

The rearrangement uses TRBV10-2 and TRBJ1-5; tentatively, D is TRBD1 (5 bases). V lost 6 bases and J lost 0, with 15 bases in between. This CDR3 spans 16 amino acids. Per germline, CDR1 WSHSY and CDR2 SAAADI. CDR3 amino acids: CASRTGVGGSNQPQHF. The CDR3 DNA sequence: TGCGCCAGCAGGACTGGGGTCGGGGGTAGCAATCAGCCCCAGCATTTT.

In DNA, the CDR3 is TGTGCCAGTAGTATCGGGCTAGCGGGAGCGGGGGGAGAGACCCAGTACTTC. This codes for CASSIGLAGAGGETQYF. The V gene is TRBV19, the J gene TRBJ2-5; TRBD2 matches 10 bases. Germline V gene lookup returns CDR1 LNHDA and CDR2 SQIVND (reference sequence). The CDR3 contains 17 residues. V trimming: 3 bases; J trimming: 4 bases; junction bases outside the gene matches: 11.

The chain joins TRBV7-9 to TRBJ1-4; D gene uncertain. Trimming cost V 3 bases and J 0 bases, with 17 bases left between them. The CDR3 is 18 residues long. Germline CDR1 and CDR2: SEHNR and FQNEAQ (reference sequence). Written as DNA, the CDR3 is TGTGCCAGCAGCTTCCGGGAGTCATACACTGCAACTAATGAAAAACTGTTTTTT. Protein sequence: CASSFRESYTATNEKLFF.

This rearrangement joins TRBV3-1 (or the pseudogene TRBV3-2) to TRBJ1-1; D gene uncertain. From germline, CDR1 is LGHDT and CDR2 YNNKEL (reference sequence). CDR3 length: 12 residues. V was pared by 4 bases and J by 1 base, with 4 bases between. The CDR3 spells CASSPRNTEAFF. The DNA for the CDR3 is TGTGCCAGCAGCCCTAGGAACACTGAAGCTTTCTTT.

This clone showed up just once. This rearrangement joins TRBV2 to TRBJ1-1; D is ambiguous. V shed 8 bases and J shed 8 bases, with 3 bases lying between them. From germline, CDR1 is SNHLY and CDR2 FYNNEI. The CDR3 loop spans 8 amino acids. This CDR3 reads CASREAFF. In nucleotides, the CDR3 is TGTGCCAGCCGGGAAGCTTTCTTT. Complete variable domain (other parts from reference TRBV2 and TRBJ1-1): EPEVTQTPSHQVTQMGQEVILRCVPISNHLYFYWYRQILGQKVEFLVSFYNNEISEKSEIFDDQFSVERPDGSNFTLKIRSTKLEDSAMYFCASREAFFGQGTRLTVV.

The rearrangement links TRBV28 to TRBJ1-1, with a possible D match to TRBD1 (5 bases). The CDR3 covers 13 residues. From germline, CDR1 is MDHEN and CDR2 SYDVKM. Trimming removed 8 bases from V and 4 bases from J, with 14 bases in between. The CDR3 region is CASGGGTGTEAFF. DNA for the CDR3: TGTGCCAGCGGGGGGGGAACGGGCACTGAAGCTTTCTTT. Supplemented by reference TRBV28 and TRBJ1-1, the full variable domain reads DVKVTQSSRYLVKRTGEKVFLECVQDMDHENMFWYRQDPGLGLRLIYFSYDVKMKEKGDIPEGYSVSREKKERFSLILESASTNQTSMYLCASGGGTGTEAFFGQGTRLTVV.

This clone was counted a single time. The chain links TRBV7-2 to TRBJ1-5, with a weak D call TRBD1 (6 bases). Germline CDR1 reads SGHTA; CDR2 reads FQGNSA. V was trimmed by 3 bases and J by 1 base, leaving 13 bases between them. This CDR3 has 16 amino acids. In DNA form, the CDR3 reads TGTGCCAGCAGCTTTGAGGGGGTAGACAGCAATCAGCCCCAGCATTTT. It codes for CASSFEGVDSNQPQHF.

This clone was counted a single time. V and J are TRBV5-4 and TRBJ1-1, with 11 nucleotides matching TRBD1. Per germline, CDR1 SGHNT and CDR2 YYREEE (reference sequence). V lost 6 bases and J lost 4; bases outside the gene matches: 8. This CDR3 has 15 residues. The CDR3 spells CASTPPGTGGTEAFF. DNA for the CDR3: TGTGCCAGCACTCCCCCCGGGACAGGGGGCACTGAAGCTTTCTTT. The complete variable domain, with remaining parts taken from reference TRBV5-4 and TRBJ1-1, reads ETGVTQSPTHLIKTRGQQVTLRCSSQSGHNTVSWYQQALGQGPQFIFQYYREEENGRGNFPPRFSGLQFPNYSSELNVNALELDDSALYLCASTPPGTGGTEAFFGQGTRLTVV.

The V and J genes are TRBV7-2 and TRBJ1-4, with D possibly matching TRBD1 (5 bases). There are 13 residues in the CDR3. Germline CDR1 and CDR2: SGHTA and FQGNSA. Trimming stripped 5 bases from V and 8 bases from J, with 12 bases between. The CDR3: CASSVSQGEKLFF. Written as DNA, the CDR3 is TGTGCCAGCAGCGTGTCCCAGGGAGAAAAACTGTTTTTT.

This chain joins TRBV7-2 and TRBJ2-7; 8 bases agree with TRBD1. Looked up from germline, CDR1 is SGHTA and CDR2 is FQGNSA. V shed 0 bases and J 3 bases; nucleotides not matched to a gene: 7. This CDR3 is 16 amino acids long. The CDR3 DNA is TGTGCCAGCAGCTTAGCGGGAACGGACAGGGTCTACGAGCAGTACTTC. This codes for CASSLAGTDRVYEQYF.

The chain joins TRBV28 to TRBJ2-7, with 10 bases lining up with TRBD1. The V gene's germline CDR1 is MDHEN and CDR2 SYDVKM. The trim removed 6 bases at V and 6 bases at J, leaving 8 bases unmatched. The CDR3 spans 14 residues. This CDR3 reads CASSHWDRGSEQYF. DNA for the CDR3: TGTGCCAGCAGCCACTGGGACAGGGGAAGCGAGCAGTACTTC.